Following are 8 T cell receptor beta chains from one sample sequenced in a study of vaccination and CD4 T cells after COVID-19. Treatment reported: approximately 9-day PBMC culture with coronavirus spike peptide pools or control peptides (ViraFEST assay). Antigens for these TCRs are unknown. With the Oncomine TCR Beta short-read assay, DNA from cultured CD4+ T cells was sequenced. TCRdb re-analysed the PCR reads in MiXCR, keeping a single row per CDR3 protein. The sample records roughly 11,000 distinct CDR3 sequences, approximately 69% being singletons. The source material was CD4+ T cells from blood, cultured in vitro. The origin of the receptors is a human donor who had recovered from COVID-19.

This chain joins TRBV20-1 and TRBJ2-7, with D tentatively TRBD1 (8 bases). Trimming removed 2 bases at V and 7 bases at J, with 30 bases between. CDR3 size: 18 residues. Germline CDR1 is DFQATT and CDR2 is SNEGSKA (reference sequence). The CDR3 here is CSARTSGGSAGVSGEQYF. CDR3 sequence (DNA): TGCAGTGCTAGAACCTCAGGGGGCTCGGCGGGAGTTTCAGGGGAGCAGTACTTC.

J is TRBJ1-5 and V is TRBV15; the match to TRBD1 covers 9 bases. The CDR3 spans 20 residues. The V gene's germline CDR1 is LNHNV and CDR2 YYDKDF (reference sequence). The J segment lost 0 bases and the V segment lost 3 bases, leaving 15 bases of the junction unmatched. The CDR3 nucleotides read TGTGCCACCAGCAGTGATACCACAGGGGGCTCCGGGAATAGCAATCAGCCCCAGCATTTT. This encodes CATSSDTTGGSGNSNQPQHF.

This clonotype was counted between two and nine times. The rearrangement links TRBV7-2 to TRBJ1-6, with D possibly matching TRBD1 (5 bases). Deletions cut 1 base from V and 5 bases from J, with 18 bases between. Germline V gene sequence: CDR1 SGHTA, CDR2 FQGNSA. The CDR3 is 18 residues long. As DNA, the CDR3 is TGTGCCAGCAGCTTAGAAGCGTTGAGACAGTTGAATAATTCACCCCTCCACTTT. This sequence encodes CASSLEALRQLNNSPLHF.

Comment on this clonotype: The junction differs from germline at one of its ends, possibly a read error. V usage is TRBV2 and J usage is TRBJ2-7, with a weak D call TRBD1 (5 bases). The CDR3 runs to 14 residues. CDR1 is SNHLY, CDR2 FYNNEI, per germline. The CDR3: CVSSGAWGSYEQYF. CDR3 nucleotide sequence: TGTGTCAGCAGTGGGGCCTGGGGCTCCTACGAGCAGTACTTC. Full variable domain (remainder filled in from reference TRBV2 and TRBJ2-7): EPEVTQTPSHQVTQMGQEVILRCVPISNHLYFYWYRQILGQKVEFLVSFYNNEISEKSEIFDDQFSVERPDGSNFTLKIRSTKLEDSAMYFCVSSGAWGSYEQYFGPGTRLTVT.

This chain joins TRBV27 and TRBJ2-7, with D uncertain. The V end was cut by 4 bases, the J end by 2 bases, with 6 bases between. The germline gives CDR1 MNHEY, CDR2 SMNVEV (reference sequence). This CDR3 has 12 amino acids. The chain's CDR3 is CASSSFPYEQYF. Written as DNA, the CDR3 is TGTGCCAGCAGTTCCTTTCCCTACGAGCAGTACTTC.

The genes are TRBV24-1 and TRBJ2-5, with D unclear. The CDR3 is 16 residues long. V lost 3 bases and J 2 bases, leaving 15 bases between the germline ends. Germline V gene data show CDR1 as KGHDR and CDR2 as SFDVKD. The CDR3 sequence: CATSDIGQKIQETQYF. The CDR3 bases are TGTGCCACCAGTGATATAGGGCAGAAAATACAAGAGACCCAGTACTTC.

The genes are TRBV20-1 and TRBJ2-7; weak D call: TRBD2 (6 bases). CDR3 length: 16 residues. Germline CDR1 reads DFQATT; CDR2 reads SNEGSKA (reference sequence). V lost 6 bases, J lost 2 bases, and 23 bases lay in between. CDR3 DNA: TGCAGTGCCCGGAGGACGCGCGGCGGGGACCCCTACGAGCAGTACTTC. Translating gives CSARRTRGGDPYEQYF.

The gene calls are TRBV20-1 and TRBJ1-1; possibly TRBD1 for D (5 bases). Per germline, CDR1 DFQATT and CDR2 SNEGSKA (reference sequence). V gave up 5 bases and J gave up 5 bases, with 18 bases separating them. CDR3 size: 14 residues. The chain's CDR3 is CSADKYGGRTEAFF. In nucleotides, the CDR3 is TGCAGTGCTGATAAATATGGGGGGAGGACTGAAGCTTTCTTT.